Here is one TCR beta chain with its context. What it recognizes is unknown. The entry originates in a study of beta chain features in type 1 diabetes. Study-wide results and caveats: Moderately but significantly shorter TCRB CDR3s were found in Type 1 diabetes patients in all four CD4+ subsets. Reduced insertions and increased deletions marked VDJ junctions in type 1 diabetes patients. A greater similarity of naive, central memory and Treg TCRB repertoires was seen among patients than among healthy donors.

The study reverse transcribed the entire isolated RNA, so it sequenced expressed TCRB transcripts. The repertoire was sequenced with immunoSEQ multiplex PCR; TCRdb's copy has only in-frame clones and lacks some. Here the sample spans under 250,000 clones, more than 11% being singletons. Unmatched junction bases numbered 6, after V lost 3 bases and J lost 0 bases. The germline CDR1 and CDR2 sequences are SGDLS and YYNGEE. The CDR3 has 16 amino acids. The V call is TRBV9, the J call TRBJ2-1; 7 positions match TRBD2. This TCR was recovered from a man aged 30 to 45 with type 1 diabetes. What was sequenced was naive CD4+ T cells from blood. In DNA, the CDR3 is TGTGCCAGCAGCGGGCCGGGACTAAACTCCTACAATGAGCAGTTCTTC. Its translation is CASSGPGLNSYNEQFF.